Listed below are T cell receptor beta chains from one sample, sequenced in a study of kidney transplant recipient with SARS-CoV-2 infection. Via MiXCR, TCRdb re-called the reads, giving one row per CDR3 protein. The sample comprises 200,000 to 300,000 distinct CDR3 sequences, around 26% of which are singletons, and roughly 7% rests with the top ten. Sequencing used a blood sample, obtained at baseline and on roughly day 110 from a kidney transplant recipient. These receptors originate from a male patient in his thirties who had COVID-19 and was a kidney transplant recipient. The graft donor may have given rise to some T cells. The CDR3 runs from the conserved cysteine through the conserved F or W. Fields, in order: D gene, J gene, V gene, CDR3 protein. D genes are given only for firm matches.

-,TRBJ2-3,TRBV21-1,CASSPAIATVMQDTQYF
-,TRBJ1-1,TRBV20-1,CSAGDLDSANTEAFF
TRBD1,TRBJ2-7,TRBV5-4,CASSGQGSYEQYF
TRBD2,TRBJ2-2,TRBV30,CAWMIGGVYTGELFF
-,TRBJ1-2,TRBV9,CASSVADYGYTF
-,TRBJ1-2,TRBV30,CAWKDPRYRKTYGYTF
-,TRBJ2-5,TRBV3-1,CASSMLNPISFSETQYF
-,TRBJ1-2,TRBV5-4,CASPAVVPGKTYGYTF
-,TRBJ1-2,TRBV20-1,CSARGYGTAYGYTF
-,TRBJ1-2,TRBV2,CASRSPLWTAWNYGYTF
-,TRBJ2-5,TRBV5-6,CASSPPNPVETQYF
-,TRBJ1-2,TRBV5-4,CASAGHVPGKTYGYTF
-,TRBJ1-2,TRBV5-6,CASYDSNSRKTYGYTF
-,TRBJ2-3,TRBV6-6,CASSYREDTQYF
TRBD2,TRBJ2-7,TRBV19,CASSSYSGRTSYEQYF
-,TRBJ2-3,TRBV21-1,CASRFRIATVMQDTQYF
-,TRBJ1-2,TRBV11-1,CASSDYVKAGKTYGYTF
-,TRBJ1-2,TRBV7-6,CASSVKVESRKTYGYTF
-,TRBJ1-2,TRBV12-5,CASGGSFLQGKTYGYTF
TRBD2,TRBJ2-1,TRBV9,CASSAGLAVGGEQFF
-,TRBJ2-7,TRBV28,CASIGAGWSDEQYF
TRBD1,TRBJ2-7,TRBV18,CASSPSQGAHSEQYF
TRBD2,TRBJ2-1,TRBV7-2,CASSSSGGSYNEQFF
-,TRBJ1-1,TRBV28,CASSLVSTSSNTEAFF
-,TRBJ2-7,TRBV11-2,CASSLTASSYEQYF
-,TRBJ1-2,TRBV19,CASSGDLTNRKTYGYTF
-,TRBJ1-2,TRBV6-8,CASSTIERSRKTYGYTF
-,TRBJ1-2,TRBV2,CASALTWNYGYTF
TRBD1,TRBJ2-2,TRBV6-5,CASSEVTGGVGELFF
-,TRBJ2-6,TRBV2,CASREGAEANVLTF
TRBD1,TRBJ1-2,TRBV19,CASSIGDSSDYGYTF
-,TRBJ2-7,TRBV6-5,CASSVLGSGEQYF
-,TRBJ1-4,TRBV27,CASSLWPRESTNEKLFF
TRBD2,TRBJ2-1,TRBV7-3,CASSRLAGPYNEQFF
-,TRBJ2-1,TRBV10-3,CAISAQPTSLNEQFF
-,TRBJ1-2,TRBV23-1,CASSSCKLRRKTYGYTF
-,TRBJ1-2,TRBV19,CASSVLETNRKTYGYTF
-,TRBJ1-4,TRBV3-1,CASSQDPSTNEKLFF
-,TRBJ2-7,TRBV3-1,CASSQAGPTEQYF
-,TRBJ2-7,TRBV4-1,CASSQDLRGGVYEQYF
-,TRBJ1-5,TRBV18,CASSPSAYSNQPQHF
-,TRBJ1-2,TRBV12-3/TRBV12-4,CASSNVDSFRKTYGYTF
-,TRBJ1-2,TRBV11-1,CASSNGFKAGKTYGYTF
-,TRBJ2-1,TRBV9,CASTRNALSSYNEQFF
-,TRBJ1-2,TRBV6-8,CASSGFARSRKTYGYTF
-,TRBJ1-2,TRBV27,CASSSNPPDSRNYGYTF
-,TRBJ2-1,TRBV5-8,CASTIEWTGQFF
-,TRBJ2-3,TRBV21-1,CASSWVAATVMQDTQYF
-,TRBJ2-7,TRBV20-1,CSAYGGGAHGEQYF